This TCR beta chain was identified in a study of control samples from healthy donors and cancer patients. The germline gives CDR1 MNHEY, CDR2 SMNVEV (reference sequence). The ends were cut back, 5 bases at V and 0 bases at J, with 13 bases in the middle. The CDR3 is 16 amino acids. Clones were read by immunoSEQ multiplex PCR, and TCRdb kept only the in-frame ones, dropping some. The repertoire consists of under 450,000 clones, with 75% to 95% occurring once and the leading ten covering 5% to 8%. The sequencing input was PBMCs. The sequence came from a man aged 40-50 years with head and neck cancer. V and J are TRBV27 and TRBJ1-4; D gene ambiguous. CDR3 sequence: CASSPGSDATNEKLFF. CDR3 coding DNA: TGTGCCAGCAGTCCGGGGTCGGATGCAACTAATGAAAAACTGTTTTTT.